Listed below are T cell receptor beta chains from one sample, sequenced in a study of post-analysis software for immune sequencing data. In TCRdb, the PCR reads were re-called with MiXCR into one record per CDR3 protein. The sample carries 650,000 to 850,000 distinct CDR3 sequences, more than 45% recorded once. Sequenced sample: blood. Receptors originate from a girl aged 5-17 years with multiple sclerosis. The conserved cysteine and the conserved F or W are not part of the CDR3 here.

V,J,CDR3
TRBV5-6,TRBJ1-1,ASHGQGRIDGDAF
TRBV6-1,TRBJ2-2,ASAAGVNTGELF
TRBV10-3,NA,AISESQGQIHEQY
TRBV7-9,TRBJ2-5,ASSLTGLETQY
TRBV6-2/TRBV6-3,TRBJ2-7,ASSYFRTSGPSSYEQY
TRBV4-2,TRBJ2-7,ASSRLCYEQY
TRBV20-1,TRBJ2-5,SAVRGGNYEQY
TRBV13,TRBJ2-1,ASSLETGGGNEQF
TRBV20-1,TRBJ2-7,SASAPPSYEQY
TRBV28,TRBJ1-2,ASSFPSANYGYT
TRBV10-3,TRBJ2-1,AISDERELYNEQF
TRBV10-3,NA,AIEARNSGGYEQY
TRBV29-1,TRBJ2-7,SVSRGRAYEQY
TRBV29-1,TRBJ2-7,SVRRSLKTGNEQY
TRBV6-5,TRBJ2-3,ASSDSAGADTQY
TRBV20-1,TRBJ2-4,SASWPSGLDIQY
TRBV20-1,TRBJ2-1,SASGLAGDYNEQF
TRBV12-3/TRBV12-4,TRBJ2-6,ASSFTGGIGANVLT